This T cell receptor beta chain appears in the sequencing data of a study of blood T cells in healthy people across ages. General observations from the study: PBMCs were not sorted, which prevented a conclusive comparison of naive versus antigen-experienced cells. Diversity estimates drawn from one million T cells were deemed underestimates.

In regard to this clonotype: Its antigen is unknown.

This CDR3 comprises 13 residues. CDR1 and CDR2 (germline): MNHEY, SVGAGI. Trimming cost V 6 bases and J 8 bases, with 11 bases left between them. PCR was performed a second time for about 7 to 12 cycles using a sample-barcoded 5' primer and a J-beta primer mix. Each CDR3 protein gets one entry after TCRdb re-called the 5' RACE reads with MiXCR. The sample lists around 650,000 distinct CDR3 sequences; 40% to 45% were seen once. The chain is built from TRBV6-5 and TRBJ1-6; D gene ambiguous. Sample: blood. This clonotype originated in an elderly man in good health. The CDR3 DNA reads TGTGCCAGCAGGGCAGCTGTGGATTCACCCCTCCACTTT. Protein: CASRAAVDSPLHF.